This T cell receptor (beta chain) was recovered during a study of OX40 agonist ivuxolimab in advanced cancers. Notes on the research overall: Ivuxolimab, which targeted the costimulatory receptor OX40 (CD134), was an agonistic, fully human IgG2 monoclonal antibody. Patients were allowed to have had prior anti-PD-1, anti-PD-L1 or anti-CTLA-4 therapy, and about 40% of the dose-escalation patients had been treated with checkpoint inhibitors. In the dose-escalation cohort, more than 80% of patients were male, and the mean age was 60 years with a range of roughly 23 to 79. Of the roughly 54 dose-escalation patients, hepatocellular carcinoma was present in 19, melanoma in roughly 15, renal cell carcinoma in 9 and head and neck cancer in 9. The purpose of peripheral TCRbeta sequencing was to test whether ivuxolimab changed TCR sequence diversity and led to clonal T-cell expansion. The paper describes the monotherapy dose-escalation part (N of about 47 patients) of the phase I trial of ivuxolimab. Three dose-escalation patients achieved partial responses, one with hepatocellular carcinoma and two with cutaneous melanoma. Intravenous ivuxolimab was administered to patients every 2 weeks at six dose levels: 0.01, 0.1, 0.3, 1.5, 3 and 10 mg/kg. Overall study outcomes, separate from this receptor: After ivuxolimab, expanded clones were on average more numerous among CD8+ T cells than among CD4+ T cells. At doses of 0.1 to 3.0 mg/kg, clonal expansion of both CD4+ and CD8+ T cells in blood was seen between baseline and week 6. Partial responders in the 0.1-3.0 mg/kg groups had among the lowest normalized peripheral clonal expansion, especially among CD8+ T cells. Which antigens the clonally expanded peripheral T cells were specific for was not determined. Low levels of normalized T-cell clonal expansion were also shown by some nonresponding patients.

The trial excluded patients who had a history of autoimmune disease or who were on systemic immunosuppression. Peripheral blood for TCR sequencing was drawn from every dose cohort at baseline, at cycle 4 day 1 and at cycle 7 day 1. Samples were obtained from an open-label, multicenter, first-in-human phase I dose-escalation trial of ivuxolimab. Adults with locally advanced or metastatic melanoma, renal cell carcinoma, hepatocellular carcinoma or head and neck squamous cell carcinoma were enrolled in the trial. Before TCR sequencing, CD4+ T cells and CD8+ T cells were sorted from peripheral blood as separate populations. V ends up 8 bases short and J 4 bases short, with an unmatched junction base count of 8. From a lookup of the germline V gene (reference sequence), CDR1 and CDR2 are SEHNR and FQNEAQ. The CDR3 spans 14 residues, from the cysteine through the phenylalanine. The DNA shown is the 42-base CDR3, in frame from base 1.

To sequence the TCRbeta CDR3 region, genomic DNA was isolated from the sorted cells. The immunoSEQ Assay was used to sequence the TCRbeta CDR3 regions. TCRdb took this table from immuneACCESS and kept in-frame rearrangements with V and J called. Such tables lack part of the clones; where checked against another copy, unresolved V genes explain under half of the gap, and the rest is unexplained. The sample data list tens of thousands of clones, and roughly 85% of these were observed just once. The ten largest clones add up to roughly a tenth of the sample. A word on this clone: Its binding antigen is unknown. The sample holds no much larger clone one base away, and base qualities are not on file.

This clonotype was obtained from an adult with an advanced solid tumor such as melanoma, head and neck, liver or kidney cancer. This chain is built from TRBV7-9 and TRBJ2-3; 8 central bases correspond to TRBD2. The sample was CD4+ or CD8+ T cells sorted from blood, taken in a trial of the OX40 agonist ivuxolimab. Read as DNA, the sequence is TGTGCCAGCGGGGCTAGCGGGTTCTCAGATACGCAGTATTTT. Translated, this gives CASGASGFSDTQYF.